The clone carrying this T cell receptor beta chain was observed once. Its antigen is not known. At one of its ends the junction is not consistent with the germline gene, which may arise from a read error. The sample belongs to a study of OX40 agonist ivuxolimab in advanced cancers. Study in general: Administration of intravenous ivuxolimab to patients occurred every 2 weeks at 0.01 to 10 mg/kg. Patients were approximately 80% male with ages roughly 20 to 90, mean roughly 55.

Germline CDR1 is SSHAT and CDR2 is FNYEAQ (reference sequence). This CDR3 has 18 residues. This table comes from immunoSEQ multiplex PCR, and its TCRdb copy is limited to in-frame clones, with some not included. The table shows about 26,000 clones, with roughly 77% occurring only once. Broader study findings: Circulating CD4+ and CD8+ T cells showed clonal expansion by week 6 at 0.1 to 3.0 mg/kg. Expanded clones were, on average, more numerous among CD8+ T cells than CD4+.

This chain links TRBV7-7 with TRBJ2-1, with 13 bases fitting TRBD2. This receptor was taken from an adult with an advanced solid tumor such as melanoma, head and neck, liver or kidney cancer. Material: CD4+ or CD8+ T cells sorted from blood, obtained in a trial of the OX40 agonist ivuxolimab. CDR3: CASSLGVGGLAGYNEQFF. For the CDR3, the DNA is TGTGCTAGCAGCTTAGGAGTAGGGGGACTAGCGGGATACAATGAGCAGTTCTTC.